The source of this T cell receptor beta chain is a study of blood T cell repertoires in COVID-19. V was pared by 0 bases and J by 5 bases, with 10 bases of the junction left unmatched. This CDR3 has 16 amino acids. Germline V gives CDR1 SGHRS, CDR2 YFSETQ. Details on this clone: Other DNA sequences in the same sample also yield this CDR3.

Original data processing: Estimation of nucleated cell counts was performed using reference gene primer amplification. The protocol was immunoSEQ multiplex PCR, while the TCRdb copy is restricted to in-frame clones and leaves out a portion. Clone size and the V and J calls come from that table; the DNA yielded D and trimming. The sample holds over 120,000 clones, 85% to 90% seen once. Sequencing input: peripheral blood. The clonotype comes from a man aged 50 to 59 who had recovered from COVID-19. The rearrangement uses TRBV5-1 and TRBJ1-1, with 7 nucleotides matching TRBD1. CDR3 amino acids: CASSLGPGGSGTEAFF. Written as DNA, the CDR3 is TGCGCCAGCAGCTTGGGCCCAGGGGGAAGTGGTACTGAAGCTTTCTTT.